A single sample is the source of the 28 T cell receptor beta chains below, sequenced in a study of OX40 agonist ivuxolimab in advanced cancers. Profiled with immunoSEQ multiplex PCR; TCRdb holds only in-frame clones, not every one. The sample consists of roughly 65,000 clones, approximately 90% of them appearing once. Source: CD4+ or CD8+ T cells sorted from blood, taken in a trial of the OX40 agonist ivuxolimab. These TCRs come from an adult with an advanced solid tumor such as melanoma, head and neck, liver or kidney cancer.

The chain employs TRBV18 and TRBJ2-1; 12 bases fit TRBD2. The junction had 6 bases not matched to a gene; V was cut back by 5 bases and J by 1 base. CDR1 and CDR2 (germline): KGHSH, LQKENI. This CDR3 comprises 17 residues. The CDR3 sequence is CASSRLAGDVSYNEQFF. The DNA of the CDR3 is TGTGCCAGCTCAAGACTAGCGGGAGATGTATCCTACAATGAGCAGTTCTTC.

The V and J genes are TRBV29-1 and TRBJ2-7; 9 bases are a match to TRBD1. The trim removed 5 bases at V and 5 bases at J, leaving 10 bases unmatched. The CDR3 runs to 14 residues. CDR1 and CDR2 from the germline V gene are SQVTM and ANQGSEA. The CDR3 loop is CSVRVDRGSNEQYF. The CDR3, as DNA: TGCAGCGTTCGCGTTGACAGGGGGTCTAACGAGCAGTACTTC.

V gene TRBV19 combines with J gene TRBJ1-3; the match to TRBD1 covers 8 bases. Germline CDR1 LNHDA, CDR2 SQIVND (reference sequence). This CDR3 has 14 residues. The ends lost 6 bases at V and 4 bases at J; junction bases unmatched: 5. CDR3 DNA sequence: TGTGCCAGTAGGGCGACAGGGGAGGGAAACACCATATATTTT. Its translation is CASRATGEGNTIYF.

The genes are TRBV2 and TRBJ2-7, with TRBD1 as a possible D gene (6 bases). Germline V gene sequence: CDR1 SNHLY, CDR2 FYNNEI. The CDR3 extends over 13 amino acids. V lost 7 bases, J lost 2 bases, and 12 bases lay in between. Here the CDR3 reads CASTAQGTYEQYF. CDR3 in DNA: TGTGCCAGCACTGCCCAGGGGACCTACGAGCAGTACTTC.

This clone was picked up one time. This sequence joins TRBV7-9 and TRBJ2-7, with D tentatively TRBD1 (6 bases). The length of the CDR3 is 18 residues. Germline V gene sequence: CDR1 SEHNR, CDR2 FQNEAQ (reference sequence). Between the trimmed V and J ends, which lost 5 bases and 0 bases, there was a span of 23 bases. The CDR3 DNA is TGTGCCAGCAGCCCCAACGCAGATCACCGGACAGCCTCCTACGAGCAGTACTTC. This sequence encodes CASSPNADHRTASYEQYF.

The J gene is TRBJ1-2, the V gene TRBV10-3; perhaps TRBD1 as D (5 bases). The germline V and J ends were trimmed by 4 bases and 2 bases, with 8 bases remaining between them. CDR3 length: 13 amino acids. Germline CDR1 ENHRY, CDR2 SYGVKD. The CDR3 spells CAISAEGNYGYTF. In DNA, the CDR3 is TGTGCCATCAGTGCGGAGGGGAACTATGGCTACACCTTC.

The chain carries TRBV7-8 and TRBJ2-5; D ambiguous. V lost 5 bases to trimming and J lost 5 bases, with 9 bases between them. The CDR3 loop spans 12 amino acids. Germline-derived CDR1 and CDR2 are SGHVS and FQNEAQ. The CDR3 sequence is CASSNLVETQYF. CDR3 DNA sequence: TGTGCCAGCAGCAACCTGGTGGAGACCCAGTACTTC.

This clone appeared a few times. The chain links TRBV9 to TRBJ1-1; tentatively, D is TRBD1 (6 bases). This CDR3 is built from 14 residues. Germline CDR1 reads SGDLS; CDR2 reads YYNGEE. V lost 2 bases, J lost 4 bases, and 12 bases lay in between. CDR3 coding DNA: TGTGCCAGCAGCGTTTCAGGGGAAAGCACTGAAGCTTTCTTT. Its translation is CASSVSGESTEAFF. The full variable domain, in which reference TRBV9 and TRBJ1-1 provide the parts outside the CDR3, is DSGVTQTPKHLITATGQRVTLRCSPRSGDLSVYWYQQSLDQGLQFLIQYYNGEERAKGNILERFSAQQFPDLHSELNLSSLELGDSALYFCASSVSGESTEAFFGQGTRLTVV.

The V call is TRBV9, the J call TRBJ2-3; D not certain. Germline values: CDR1 SGDLS, CDR2 YYNGEE. V was cut by 0 bases and J by 0 bases, with 14 bases left in between. This CDR3 contains 17 residues. This CDR3 reads CASSVVSAPLSTDTQYF. CDR3 DNA: TGTGCCAGCAGCGTAGTCTCCGCTCCCCTAAGCACAGATACGCAGTATTTT.

The chain carries TRBV30 and TRBJ1-6, with D possibly TRBD1 on 5 matching bases. The CDR3 covers 14 residues. V lost 1 base, J lost 7 bases, and 11 bases lay in between. Germline V lookup: CDR1 GTSNPN, CDR2 SVGIG (reference sequence). CDR3 sequence reads: CAWSGATENSPLHF. CDR3 sequence (DNA): TGTGCCTGGAGTGGGGCGACAGAGAATTCACCCCTCCACTTT.

The rearrangement uses TRBV29-1 and TRBJ2-1, with D possibly matching TRBD2 (6 bases). CDR3 length: 12 amino acids. Trimming cost V 3 bases and J 8 bases, with 11 bases left between them. The germline V gene encodes CDR1 SQVTM and CDR2 ANQGSEA. The CDR3 reads CSVDTSGYEQFF. CDR3 in DNA: TGCAGCGTTGACACAAGCGGGTATGAGCAGTTCTTC.

V is TRBV28 and J is TRBJ1-1; D might be TRBD1 (6 bases). V was trimmed by 9 bases and J by 0 bases, leaving 23 bases between them. Germline lookup yields CDR1 MDHEN and CDR2 SYDVKM. The CDR3 extends over 17 amino acids. CDR3 region: CASFATSRGHMNTEAFF. CDR3 in DNA: TGTGCCAGTTTCGCAACATCCCGGGGACACATGAACACTGAAGCTTTCTTT.

The rearrangement uses TRBV9 and TRBJ2-7, with a possible D match to TRBD1 (6 bases). Germline loops: CDR1 SGDLS, CDR2 YYNGEE. The CDR3 spans 14 residues. V was pared by 3 bases and J by 2 bases, with 12 bases between. The CDR3, as DNA: TGTGCCAGCAGCGCAGGGACACCTGCCTACGAGCAGTACTTC. Its protein is CASSAGTPAYEQYF.

V and J are TRBV15 and TRBJ2-3, with 13 positions matching TRBD2. V was clipped by 2 bases and J by 2 bases; unmatched bases: 4. This CDR3 spans 17 amino acids. Per the germline V gene, CDR1 is LNHNV and CDR2 is YYDKDF (reference sequence). CDR3 nucleotides: TGTGCCACCAGCAGAAAACTAGCGGGAGGGAACACAGATACGCAGTATTTT. It is translated as CATSRKLAGGNTDTQYF.

The gene calls are TRBV19 and TRBJ2-2; D not resolved. Trimming left V 1 base short and J 1 base short, with 4 bases between. The CDR3 has 14 amino acids. CDR1 and CDR2 (germline): LNHDA, SQIVND (reference sequence). The CDR3 DNA reads TGTGCCAGTAGTATAGTGCGGAACACCGGGGAGCTGTTTTTT. Translated: CASSIVRNTGELFF.

This chain joins TRBV5-6 and TRBJ2-1; 9 bases are shared with TRBD2. Germline values: CDR1 SGHDT, CDR2 YYEEEE. The CDR3 spans 17 residues. V shed 4 bases, J shed 10 bases, and the junction held 18 bases outside the gene matches. The CDR3: CASSSRFRGEREEEQFF. The CDR3 nucleotides are TGTGCCAGCAGCAGCCGTTTTAGGGGTGAGCGGGAGGAAGAGCAGTTCTTC.

The chain uses TRBV19 and TRBJ1-2; D is possibly TRBD1 (6 bases). CDR1 and CDR2 (germline): LNHDA, SQIVND (reference sequence). The length of the CDR3 is 14 residues. V was shortened by 7 bases and J by 4 bases, with 16 bases between the two germline ends. Here the CDR3 reads CASMGAALGYGYTF. For the CDR3, the DNA is TGTGCCAGTATGGGGGCAGCACTAGGCTATGGCTACACCTTC.

The chain is built from TRBV5-1 and TRBJ1-2; D not resolved. The CDR3 extends over 13 amino acids. Germline loops: CDR1 SGHRS, CDR2 YFSETQ. V dropped 0 bases and J dropped 5 bases, with 8 bases sitting between them. The CDR3 DNA reads TGCGCCAGCAGCTTGGACGGAGTTTATGGCTACACCTTC. Amino acid sequence: CASSLDGVYGYTF.

This clone appeared a few times. The CDR3 bases are TGTGCCAGCAGTTTATTGGAAGTTAGGGGGTATACGCAGTATTTT. It yields the protein CASSLLEVRGYTQYF. This chain links TRBV28 with TRBJ2-3; D perhaps matches TRBD1 (6 bases). The germline V and J ends were trimmed by 1 base and 7 bases, with 15 bases remaining between them. The CDR3 extends over 15 amino acids. Germline V gives CDR1 MDHEN, CDR2 SYDVKM.

This chain links TRBV10-1 with TRBJ2-1; D is tentatively TRBD1 or TRBD2 (6 bases each). The CDR3 is 15 residues long. Per germline, CDR1 WNHNN and CDR2 SYGVQD (reference sequence). V was shortened by 4 bases and J by 7 bases, with 17 bases between the two germline ends. The CDR3 loop is CASSVGASDNNEQFF. The DNA of the CDR3 is TGCGCCAGCAGTGTGGGGGCTAGCGACAATAATGAGCAGTTCTTC.

The chain couples TRBV7-3 to TRBJ2-1; no definite D call. The CDR3 has 10 amino acids. The ends were cut back, 6 bases at V and 8 bases at J, with 5 bases in the middle. CDR1 and CDR2 from the germline V gene are SGHTA and FQGTGA. In DNA form, the CDR3 reads TGTGCCAGCAGTCTCTATGAGCAGTTCTTC. It yields the protein CASSLYEQFF.

The chain couples TRBV20-1 to TRBJ2-1, with unresolved D. This CDR3 comprises 11 residues. V shed 6 bases and J shed 4 bases, with 7 bases lying between them. The germline V gene encodes CDR1 DFQATT and CDR2 SNEGSKA (reference sequence). CDR3 sequence: CSARSYNEQFF. The CDR3 nucleotides are TGCAGTGCCAGGAGTTACAATGAGCAGTTCTTC.

CDR3 protein: CASSILYSNQPQHF. The DNA of the CDR3 is TGTGCCAGTAGTATCCTCTATAGCAATCAGCCCCAGCATTTT. This chain joins TRBV19 and TRBJ1-5; D call uncertain. The V end lost 3 bases, the J end lost 0 bases, and 6 bases lay between the germline ends. Looked up from germline, CDR1 is LNHDA and CDR2 is SQIVND (reference sequence). This CDR3 spans 14 amino acids.

The gene calls are TRBV10-3 and TRBJ1-2; 9 bases agree with TRBD1. V lost 6 bases to trimming and J lost 1 base; unmatched junction nucleotides: 6. CDR1 and CDR2 from the germline V gene are ENHRY and SYGVKD. The CDR3 is 15 residues long. The CDR3 spells CAISERTGDNYGYTF. The CDR3 DNA reads as TGTGCCATCAGCGAGAGGACAGGGGATAACTATGGCTACACCTTC.

The genes are TRBV7-9 and TRBJ2-7; perhaps TRBD1 as D (7 bases). The germline CDR1 and CDR2 sequences are SEHNR and FQNEAQ (reference sequence). With 1 base removed from V and 3 bases from J, the gap between germline ends came to 10 bases. There are 14 residues in the CDR3. DNA of the CDR3: TGTGCCAGCAGCTTAGGGCAGGGGGGCTACGAGCAGTACTTC. This encodes CASSLGQGGYEQYF.

The count of this clone is one. The CDR3 DNA sequence: TGTGCCAGCAGCAATGGTTTAGGGACGGTGGGCAATCAGCCCCAGCATTTT. It codes for CASSNGLGTVGNQPQHF. The chain couples TRBV5-5 to TRBJ1-5, with a tentative D call TRBD1 (5 bases). The V end was cut by 4 bases, the J end by 2 bases, with 19 bases between. This CDR3 contains 17 residues. Germline CDR1 SGHKS, CDR2 YYEKEE (reference sequence).

The chain has TRBV9 and TRBJ2-3, with 10 bases fitting TRBD2. This CDR3 spans 16 amino acids. Per germline, CDR1 SGDLS and CDR2 YYNGEE. After removal of 0 bases from V and 2 bases from J, the junction contained 3 bases not matched to a gene. As DNA, the CDR3 is TGTGCCAGCAGCGTAGCCAGCGGGAGGGCCACAGATACGCAGTATTTT. Residues: CASSVASGRATDTQYF. Full variable domain (missing parts from reference TRBV9 and TRBJ2-3): DSGVTQTPKHLITATGQRVTLRCSPRSGDLSVYWYQQSLDQGLQFLIQYYNGEERAKGNILERFSAQQFPDLHSELNLSSLELGDSALYFCASSVASGRATDTQYFGPGTRLTVL.

The chain combines TRBV5-4 with TRBJ1-1; maybe TRBD1 (5 bases). The CDR3 loop spans 15 amino acids. CDR1 is SGHNT and CDR2 is YYREEE in the germline V gene (reference sequence). The V end lost 7 bases, the J end lost 1 base, and 17 bases lay between the germline ends. This CDR3 is CASPGGWLENTEAFF. The CDR3 bases are TGTGCCAGCCCGGGGGGGTGGTTAGAGAACACTGAAGCTTTCTTT.